This record looks at one T cell receptor beta chain sequence and its context. One junction end does not reproduce the germline sequence, and a read error may be involved. This specimen belongs to a study of tumor and adjacent non-tumor tissue in lung cancer. There are 16 residues in the CDR3. A modified ARM-PCR protocol with three rounds of nested PCR amplified TCRbeta. TCRdb ran MiXCR on the multiplex PCR reads and lists one entry per CDR3 protein. The sample holds about 110,000 distinct CDR3 sequences, over 70% seen once. This sample's RNA came from whole unsorted tissue. This receptor was taken from a man in his sixties or seventies with non-small cell lung cancer. Source material: lung tumor tissue. J is TRBJ1-6 and V is TRBV12-3 or TRBV12-4; D gene unclear. DNA for the CDR3: TGTGCCAGCAGTCCCGGGAGAGGTAGTAACCCTTCACCCCTCCGCTTT. Protein product: CASSPGRGSNPSPLRF.